Detailed here is one T cell receptor beta chain. These data come from a study of control samples from healthy donors and cancer patients. Germline-derived CDR1 and CDR2 are SEHNR and FQNEAQ (reference sequence). CDR3 size: 17 residues. V dropped 5 bases and J dropped 4; count of bases not matched to a gene: 14. The repertoire was sequenced with immunoSEQ multiplex PCR; TCRdb's copy has only in-frame clones and lacks some. The repertoire holds around 150,000 clones, with about nine tenths as singletons. Sequencing input: blood. This sequence originates from a man aged 30 to 39 in good health. This chain links TRBV7-9 with TRBJ1-3; 7 bases agree with TRBD1. In nucleotides, the CDR3 is TGTGCCAGCAGCGGGACGGACAGGAGCTCCTCCGGAAACACCATATATTTT. Translated, it gives CASSGTDRSSSGNTIYF.